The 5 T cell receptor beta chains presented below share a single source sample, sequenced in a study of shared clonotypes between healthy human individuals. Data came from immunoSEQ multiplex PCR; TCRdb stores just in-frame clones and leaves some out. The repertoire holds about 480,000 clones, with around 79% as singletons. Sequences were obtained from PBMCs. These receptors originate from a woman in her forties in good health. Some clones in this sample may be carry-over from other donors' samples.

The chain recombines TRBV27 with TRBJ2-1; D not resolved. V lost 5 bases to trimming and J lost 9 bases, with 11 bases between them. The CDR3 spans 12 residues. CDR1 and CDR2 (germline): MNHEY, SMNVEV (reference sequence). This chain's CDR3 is CASSLQRGEQFF. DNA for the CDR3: TGTGCCAGCAGTCTACAGCGCGGTGAGCAGTTCTTC.

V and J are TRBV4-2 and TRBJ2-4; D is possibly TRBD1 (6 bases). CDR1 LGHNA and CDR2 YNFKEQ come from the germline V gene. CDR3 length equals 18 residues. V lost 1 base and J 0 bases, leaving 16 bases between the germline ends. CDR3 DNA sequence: TGTGCCAGCAGCCAAGTAGGGGGTGGGGGTCTAGCCAAAAACATTCAGTACTTC. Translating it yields CASSQVGGGGLAKNIQYF.

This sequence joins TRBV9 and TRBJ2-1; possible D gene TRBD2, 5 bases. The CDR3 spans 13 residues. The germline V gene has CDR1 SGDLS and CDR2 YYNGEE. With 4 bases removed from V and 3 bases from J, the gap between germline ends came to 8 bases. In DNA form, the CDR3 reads TGTGCCAGCAGCCCCCGGGACTACAATGAGCAGTTCTTC. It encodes CASSPRDYNEQFF.

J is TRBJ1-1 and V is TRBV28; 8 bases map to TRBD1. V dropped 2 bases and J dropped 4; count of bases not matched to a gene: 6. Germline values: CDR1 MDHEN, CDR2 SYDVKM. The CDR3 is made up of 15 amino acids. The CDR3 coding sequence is TGTGCCAGCAGTTTAACGGGCAGGGGGCCCACTGAAGCTTTCTTT. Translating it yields CASSLTGRGPTEAFF.

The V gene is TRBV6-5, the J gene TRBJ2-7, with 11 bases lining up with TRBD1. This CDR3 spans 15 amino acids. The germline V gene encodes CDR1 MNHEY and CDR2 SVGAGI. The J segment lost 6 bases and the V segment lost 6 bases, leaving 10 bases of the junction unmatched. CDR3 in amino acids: CASSRLGTGGFEQYF. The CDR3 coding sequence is TGTGCCAGCAGCAGACTCGGGACAGGGGGTTTCGAGCAGTACTTC.